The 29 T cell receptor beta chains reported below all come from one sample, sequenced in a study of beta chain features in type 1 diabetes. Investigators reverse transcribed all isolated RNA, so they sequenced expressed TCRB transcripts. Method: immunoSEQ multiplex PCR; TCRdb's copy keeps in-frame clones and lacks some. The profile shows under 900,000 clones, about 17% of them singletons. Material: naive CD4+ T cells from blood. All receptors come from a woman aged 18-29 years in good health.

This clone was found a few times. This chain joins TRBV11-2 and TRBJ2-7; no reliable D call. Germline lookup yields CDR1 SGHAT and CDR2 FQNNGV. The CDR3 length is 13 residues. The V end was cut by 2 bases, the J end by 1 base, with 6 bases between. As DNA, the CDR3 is TGTGCCAGCAGCTTAAGAGGTTCCTACGAGCAGTACTTC. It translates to CASSLRGSYEQYF.

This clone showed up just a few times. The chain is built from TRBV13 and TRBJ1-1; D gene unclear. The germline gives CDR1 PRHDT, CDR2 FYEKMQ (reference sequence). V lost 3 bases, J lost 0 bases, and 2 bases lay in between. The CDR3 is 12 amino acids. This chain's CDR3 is CASSFMNTEAFF. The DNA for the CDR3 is TGTGCCAGCAGCTTTATGAACACTGAAGCTTTCTTT.

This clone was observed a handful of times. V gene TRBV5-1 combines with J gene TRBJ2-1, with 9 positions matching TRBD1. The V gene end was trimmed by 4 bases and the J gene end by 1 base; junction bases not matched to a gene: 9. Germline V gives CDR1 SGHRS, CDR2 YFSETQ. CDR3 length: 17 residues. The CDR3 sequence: CASSISGTGRSYNEQFF. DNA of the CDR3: TGCGCCAGCAGCATATCCGGGACAGGGAGATCCTACAATGAGCAGTTCTTC.

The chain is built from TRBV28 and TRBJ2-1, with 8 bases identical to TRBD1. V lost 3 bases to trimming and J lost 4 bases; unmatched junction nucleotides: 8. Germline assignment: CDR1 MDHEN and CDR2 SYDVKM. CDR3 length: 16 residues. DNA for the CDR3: TGTGCCAGCAGTTTGTCTCCGGGACAGGCGTACAATGAGCAGTTCTTC. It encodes CASSLSPGQAYNEQFF.

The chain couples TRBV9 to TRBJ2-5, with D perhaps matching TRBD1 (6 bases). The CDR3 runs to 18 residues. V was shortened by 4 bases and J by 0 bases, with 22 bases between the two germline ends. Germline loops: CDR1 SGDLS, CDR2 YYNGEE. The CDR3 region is CASSLTTMGAMYQETQYF. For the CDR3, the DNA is TGTGCCAGCAGCCTCACCACCATGGGGGCTATGTACCAAGAGACCCAGTACTTC.

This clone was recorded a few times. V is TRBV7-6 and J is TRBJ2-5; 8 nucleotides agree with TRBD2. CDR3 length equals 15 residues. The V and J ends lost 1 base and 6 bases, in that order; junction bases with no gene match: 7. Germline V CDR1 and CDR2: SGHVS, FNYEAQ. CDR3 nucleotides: TGTGCCAGCAGCTTAGACAGCGGGAGTATCCAGACCCAGTACTTC. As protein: CASSLDSGSIQTQYF.

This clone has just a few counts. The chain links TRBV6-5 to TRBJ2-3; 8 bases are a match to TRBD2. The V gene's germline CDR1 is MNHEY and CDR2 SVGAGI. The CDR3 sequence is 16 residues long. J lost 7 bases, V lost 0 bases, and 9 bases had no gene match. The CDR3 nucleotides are TGTGCCAGCAGTTACTCCTGGGCGGGAGGTAGGAATACGCAGTATTTT. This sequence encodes CASSYSWAGGRNTQYF.

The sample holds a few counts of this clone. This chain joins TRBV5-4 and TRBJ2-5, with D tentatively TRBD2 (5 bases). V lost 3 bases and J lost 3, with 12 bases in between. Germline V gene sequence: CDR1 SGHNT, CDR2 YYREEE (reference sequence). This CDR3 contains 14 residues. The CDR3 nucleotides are TGTGCCAGCAGCTGGACGGGAAGGGAAGAGACCCAGTACTTC. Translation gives CASSWTGREETQYF.

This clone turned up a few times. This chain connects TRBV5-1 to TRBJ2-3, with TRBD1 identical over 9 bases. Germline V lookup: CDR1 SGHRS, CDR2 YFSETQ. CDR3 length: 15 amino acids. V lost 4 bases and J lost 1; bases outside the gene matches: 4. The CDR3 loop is CASSIRQGGTDTQYF. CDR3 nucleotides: TGCGCCAGCAGCATAAGACAGGGGGGCACAGATACGCAGTATTTT.

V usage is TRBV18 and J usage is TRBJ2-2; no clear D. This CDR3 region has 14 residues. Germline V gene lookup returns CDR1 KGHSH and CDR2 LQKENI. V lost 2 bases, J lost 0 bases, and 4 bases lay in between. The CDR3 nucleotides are TGTGCCAGCTCACCAATCCCGAACACCGGGGAGCTGTTTTTT. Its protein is CASSPIPNTGELFF.

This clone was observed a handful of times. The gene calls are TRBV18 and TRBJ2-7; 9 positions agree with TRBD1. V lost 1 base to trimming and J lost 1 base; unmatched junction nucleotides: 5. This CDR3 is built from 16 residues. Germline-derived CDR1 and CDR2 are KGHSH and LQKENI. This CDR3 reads CASSPQTGGASYEQYF. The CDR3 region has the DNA TGTGCCAGCTCACCACAGACAGGGGGAGCGTCCTACGAGCAGTACTTC.

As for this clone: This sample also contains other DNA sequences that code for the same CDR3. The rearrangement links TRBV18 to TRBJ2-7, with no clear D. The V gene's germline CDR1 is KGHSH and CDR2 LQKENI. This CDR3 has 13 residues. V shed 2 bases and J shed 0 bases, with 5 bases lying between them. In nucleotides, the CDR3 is TGTGCCAGCTCACCAGGGCTCTCCTACGAGCAGTACTTC. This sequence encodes CASSPGLSYEQYF.

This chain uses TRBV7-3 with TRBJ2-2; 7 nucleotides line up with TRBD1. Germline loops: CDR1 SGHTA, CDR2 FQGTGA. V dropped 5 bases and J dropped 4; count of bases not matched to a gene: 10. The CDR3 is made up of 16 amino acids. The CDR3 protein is CASSAILTGVTGELFF. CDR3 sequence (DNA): TGTGCCAGCAGCGCTATTCTTACAGGGGTCACCGGGGAGCTGTTTTTT.

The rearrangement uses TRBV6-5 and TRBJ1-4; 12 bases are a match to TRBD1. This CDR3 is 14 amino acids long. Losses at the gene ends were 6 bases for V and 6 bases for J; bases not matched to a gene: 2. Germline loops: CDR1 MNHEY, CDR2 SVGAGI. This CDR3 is CASRRDRGHEKLFF. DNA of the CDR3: TGTGCCAGCAGGAGGGACAGGGGGCATGAAAAACTGTTTTTT.

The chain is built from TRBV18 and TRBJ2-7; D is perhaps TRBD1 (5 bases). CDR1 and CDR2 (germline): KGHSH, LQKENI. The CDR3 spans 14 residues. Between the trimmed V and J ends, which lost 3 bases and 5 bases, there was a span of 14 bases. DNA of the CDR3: TGTGCCAGCTCACCGTCTCAGGGAATCCACGAGCAGTACTTC. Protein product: CASSPSQGIHEQYF.

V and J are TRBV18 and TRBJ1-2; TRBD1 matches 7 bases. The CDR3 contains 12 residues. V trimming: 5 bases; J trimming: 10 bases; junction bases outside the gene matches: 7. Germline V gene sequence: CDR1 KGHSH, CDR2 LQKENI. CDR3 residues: CASSYSTGVYTF. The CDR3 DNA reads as TGTGCCAGCTCATATTCAACAGGGGTCTACACCTTC.

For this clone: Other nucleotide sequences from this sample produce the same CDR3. This chain's CDR3 is CSVVGPSYEQYF. The DNA of the CDR3 is TGCAGCGTCGTCGGGCCGTCCTACGAGCAGTACTTC. The chain links TRBV29-1 to TRBJ2-7; D remains ambiguous. Germline assignment: CDR1 SQVTM and CDR2 ANQGSEA. The ends were cut back, 6 bases at V and 1 base at J, with 10 bases in the middle. This CDR3 spans 12 amino acids.

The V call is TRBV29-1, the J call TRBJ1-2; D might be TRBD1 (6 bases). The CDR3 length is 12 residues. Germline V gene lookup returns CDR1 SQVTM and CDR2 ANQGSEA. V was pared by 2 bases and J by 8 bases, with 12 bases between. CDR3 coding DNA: TGCAGCGTTGAACCGCAGGGGCGAGGCTACACCTTC. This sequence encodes CSVEPQGRGYTF.

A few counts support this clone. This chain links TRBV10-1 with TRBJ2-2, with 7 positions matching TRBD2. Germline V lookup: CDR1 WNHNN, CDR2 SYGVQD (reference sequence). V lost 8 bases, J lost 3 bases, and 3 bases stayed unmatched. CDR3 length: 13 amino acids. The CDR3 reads CASREVDTGELFF. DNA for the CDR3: TGCGCCAGCCGGGAGGTGGACACCGGGGAGCTGTTTTTT.

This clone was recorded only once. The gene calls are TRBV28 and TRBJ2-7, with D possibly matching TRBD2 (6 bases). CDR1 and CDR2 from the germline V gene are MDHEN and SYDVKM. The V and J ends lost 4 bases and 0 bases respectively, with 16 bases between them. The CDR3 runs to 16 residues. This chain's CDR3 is CASSSPTGASSYEQYF. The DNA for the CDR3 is TGTGCCAGCAGTTCACCGACGGGAGCTAGCTCCTACGAGCAGTACTTC.

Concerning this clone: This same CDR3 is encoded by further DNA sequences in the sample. CDR3 region: CASSLGRDNEQFF. The CDR3, as DNA: TGTGCCAGCAGCTTGGGTCGGGACAATGAGCAGTTCTTC. The V and J genes are TRBV7-3 and TRBJ2-1, with D hard to call. Trimming removed 3 bases at V and 5 bases at J, with 8 bases between. Looked up from germline, CDR1 is SGHTA and CDR2 is FQGTGA. CDR3 size: 13 residues.

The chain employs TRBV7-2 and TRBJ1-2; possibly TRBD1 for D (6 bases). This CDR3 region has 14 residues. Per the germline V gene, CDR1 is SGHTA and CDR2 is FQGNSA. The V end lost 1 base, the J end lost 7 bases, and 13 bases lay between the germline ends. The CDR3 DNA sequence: TGTGCCAGCAGCTTAGAGTGGGGGCTCGGTGGCTACACCTTC. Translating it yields CASSLEWGLGGYTF.

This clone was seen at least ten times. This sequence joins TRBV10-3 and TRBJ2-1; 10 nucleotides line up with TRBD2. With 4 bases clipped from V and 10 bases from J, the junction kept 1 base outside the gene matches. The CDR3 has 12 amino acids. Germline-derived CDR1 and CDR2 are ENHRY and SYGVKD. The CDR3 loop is CAISGTSGEQFF. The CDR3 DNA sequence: TGTGCCATCAGTGGGACTAGCGGAGAGCAGTTCTTC.

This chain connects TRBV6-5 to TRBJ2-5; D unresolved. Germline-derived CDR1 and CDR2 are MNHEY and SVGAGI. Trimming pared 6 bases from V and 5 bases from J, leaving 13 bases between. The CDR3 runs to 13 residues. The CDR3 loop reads CASSPRIGETQYF. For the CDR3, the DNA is TGTGCCAGCAGCCCACGGATAGGGGAGACCCAGTACTTC.

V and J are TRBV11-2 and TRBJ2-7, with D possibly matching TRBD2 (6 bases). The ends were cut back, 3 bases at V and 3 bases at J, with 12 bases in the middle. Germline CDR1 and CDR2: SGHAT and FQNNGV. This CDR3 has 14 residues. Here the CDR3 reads CASSFPGEYYEQYF. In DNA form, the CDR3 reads TGTGCCAGCAGCTTTCCGGGAGAGTACTACGAGCAGTACTTC.

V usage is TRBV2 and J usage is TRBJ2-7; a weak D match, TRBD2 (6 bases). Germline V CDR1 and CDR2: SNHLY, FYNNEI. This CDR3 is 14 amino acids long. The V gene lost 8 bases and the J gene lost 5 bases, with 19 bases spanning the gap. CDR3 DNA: TGTGCCAGCGACCCAGGGATCCGGGGGAACGAGCAGTACTTC. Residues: CASDPGIRGNEQYF.

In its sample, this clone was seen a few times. The CDR3 nucleotides are TGCGCCAGCAGCTTGGTCGGGGTGAACACTGAAGCTTTCTTT. Protein sequence: CASSLVGVNTEAFF. The chain employs TRBV5-1 and TRBJ1-1; D not resolved. Germline V gene lookup returns CDR1 SGHRS and CDR2 YFSETQ. The V gene lost 0 bases and the J gene lost 0 bases, with 6 bases spanning the gap. The CDR3 has 14 amino acids. Full variable domain (outside the CDR3, taken from reference TRBV5-1 and TRBJ1-1): KAGVTQTPRYLIKTRGQQVTLSCSPISGHRSVSWYQQTPGQGLQFLFEYFSETQRNKGNFPGRFSGRQFSNSRSEMNVSTLELGDSALYLCASSLVGVNTEAFFGQGTRLTVV.

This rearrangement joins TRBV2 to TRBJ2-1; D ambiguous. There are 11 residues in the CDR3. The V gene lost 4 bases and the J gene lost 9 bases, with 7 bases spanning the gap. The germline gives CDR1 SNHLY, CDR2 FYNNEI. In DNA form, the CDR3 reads TGTGCCAGCAGTGTAACAGCTGAGCAGTTCTTC. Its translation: CASSVTAEQFF.

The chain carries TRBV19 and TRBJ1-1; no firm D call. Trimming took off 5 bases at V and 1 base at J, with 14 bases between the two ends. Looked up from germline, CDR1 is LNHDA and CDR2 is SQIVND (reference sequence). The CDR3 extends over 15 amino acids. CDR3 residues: CASSPYKGRNTEAFF. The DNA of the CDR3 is TGTGCCAGTAGTCCCTACAAGGGAAGGAACACTGAAGCTTTCTTT. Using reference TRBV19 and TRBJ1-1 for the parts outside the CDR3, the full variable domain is DGGITQSPKYLFRKEGQNVTLSCEQNLNHDAMYWYRQDPGQGLRLIYYSQIVNDFQKGDIAEGYSVSREKKESFPLTVTSAQKNPTAFYLCASSPYKGRNTEAFFGQGTRLTVV.